The 20 T cell receptor beta chains below come from one sample, sequenced in a study of T-cell reconstitution after alpha-beta-depleted transplantation in children. A TCRbeta library incorporating unique molecular identifiers was prepared. TCRdb reprocessed the PCR reads via MiXCR and lists one record per CDR3 protein. The data contain fewer than 250,000 distinct CDR3 sequences, around 8% of them singletons. This material consisted of PBMCs, mostly from graft donor cells, taken 180 days after TCRalphabeta/CD19-depleted stem cell transplant. These receptors were collected from a male patient younger than 18 who had a stem cell transplant for acute lymphoblastic leukemia, so the T cells may come from the graft donor.

The sample holds many counts of this clonotype. This sequence joins TRBV12-3 or TRBV12-4 and TRBJ2-2, with 8 bases lining up with TRBD2. The ends lost 8 bases at V and 1 base at J; junction bases unmatched: 3. There are 14 residues in the CDR3. The CDR3 sequence is CASESGRNTGELFF. The CDR3 DNA is TGTGCCAGCGAGAGCGGGAGGAACACCGGGGAGCTGTTTTTT.

This clonotype was counted at least ten times. V and J are TRBV9 and TRBJ2-3, with 7 nucleotides matching TRBD2. The length of the CDR3 is 14 residues. V shed 4 bases and J 4 bases; nucleotides not matched to a gene: 6. The germline V gene encodes CDR1 SGDLS and CDR2 YYNGEE. The CDR3 region is CASSSRLAPDTQYF. CDR3 DNA: TGTGCCAGCAGCTCGCGACTAGCCCCAGATACGCAGTATTTT.

The chain recombines TRBV7-6 with TRBJ2-3, with 9 bases identical to TRBD1. The V gene's germline CDR1 is SGHVS and CDR2 FNYEAQ. The V segment lost 3 bases and the J segment 5 bases; nucleotides outside the gene matches: 3. The CDR3 runs to 14 residues. In DNA form, the CDR3 reads TGTGCCAGCAGCTTGGGGACAGGGAAAGATACGCAGTATTTT. It specifies CASSLGTGKDTQYF.

There are many counts of this clonotype. The V gene is TRBV7-8, the J gene TRBJ1-5; D not resolved. V lost 3 bases to trimming and J lost 7 bases, with 13 bases between them. The CDR3 runs 14 residues. The germline V gene has CDR1 SGHVS and CDR2 FQNEAQ. The CDR3 loop reads CASSFFPGRQPQHF. The CDR3 nucleotides are TGTGCCAGCAGCTTCTTTCCGGGAAGACAGCCCCAGCATTTT. The full variable domain, in which reference TRBV7-8 and TRBJ1-5 provide the parts outside the CDR3, is GAGVSQSPRYKVAKRGQDVALRCDPISGHVSLFWYQQALGQGPEFLTYFQNEAQLDKSGLPSDRFFAERPEGSVSTLKIQRTQQEDSAVYLCASSFFPGRQPQHFGDGTRLSIL.

This clonotype came up many times. The gene calls are TRBV12-3 or TRBV12-4 and TRBJ1-6; a possible D gene is TRBD1 (6 bases). CDR3 length equals 16 residues. Trimming removed 3 bases at V and 7 bases at J, with 16 bases between. This CDR3 reads CASSFGGGRMNSPLHF. The CDR3 bases are TGTGCCAGCAGTTTCGGAGGGGGACGTATGAATTCACCCCTCCACTTT.

This clonotype was counted many times. The gene calls are TRBV20-1 and TRBJ2-3; D not certain. V lost 5 bases and J lost 2, with 17 bases in between. CDR1 and CDR2 (germline): DFQATT, SNEGSKA (reference sequence). The CDR3 is 15 residues long. The CDR3 loop is CSAPIGSADTDTQYF. For the CDR3, the DNA is TGCAGTGCTCCTATCGGCTCGGCAGACACAGATACGCAGTATTTT.

This clonotype was counted a few times. The V and J genes are TRBV4-2 and TRBJ1-6; tentative D call: TRBD1 (5 bases). In germline, CDR1 is LGHNA, CDR2 YNFKEQ. The CDR3 has 15 residues. V dropped 1 base and J dropped 9 bases, with 13 bases sitting between them. In DNA form, the CDR3 reads TGTGCCAGCAGCCAAGTTGCAGGGAGCGGTTCACCCCTCCACTTT. This sequence encodes CASSQVAGSGSPLHF.

With regard to this clonotype: This may come from a read error, since a much larger clone is one base off. The chain joins TRBV5-1 to TRBJ2-2, with 8 bases aligning to TRBD2. Per germline, CDR1 SGHRS and CDR2 YFSETQ. The length of the CDR3 is 14 residues. Here the CDR3 reads CASSPGLVSGDLFF. CDR3 nucleotide sequence: TGCGCCAGCAGCCCGGGACTAGTGTCCGGGGACCTGTTTTTT.

On this clonotype: One base away lies a much larger clone, so this may be a sequencing read error. The chain is built from TRBV4-3 and TRBJ1-1; unclear D gene. Trimming took off 1 base at V and 5 bases at J, with 20 bases between the two ends. Germline V gene data show CDR1 as LGHNA and CDR2 as YSLEER. The CDR3 has 17 amino acids. CDR3 residues: CASSQVGWVIRETEAFF. The DNA of the CDR3 is TGCGCCAGCAGCCAAGTCGGGTGGGTCATCCGCGAAACTGAAGCTTTCTTT.

This clonotype was counted at least ten times. The rearrangement links TRBV9 to TRBJ2-7; 8 bases are shared with TRBD2. Trimming took 0 bases from V and 5 from J; bases not matched to a gene: 16. This CDR3 contains 18 residues. CDR1 and CDR2 (germline): SGDLS, YYNGEE. The CDR3 DNA reads TGTGCCAGCAGCGTAGGTCCGTTGAGCGGGAGCACGCCCCACGAGCAGTACTTC. It is translated as CASSVGPLSGSTPHEQYF.

This clonotype was picked up many times. This chain links TRBV4-1 with TRBJ2-7; possibly TRBD1 for D (5 bases). With 3 bases removed from V and 2 bases from J, the gap between germline ends came to 14 bases. The CDR3 extends over 15 amino acids. Germline loops: CDR1 MGHRA, CDR2 YSYEKL. The CDR3 DNA reads TGCGCCAGCAGCCACATACAGGTTTCGGCCTACGAGCAGTACTTC. It specifies CASSHIQVSAYEQYF.

This clonotype was counted many times. The V call is TRBV7-8, the J call TRBJ1-6, with 7 bases fitting TRBD1. J was trimmed by 2 bases and V by 1 base; bases with no gene match: 5. Germline-derived CDR1 and CDR2 are SGHVS and FQNEAQ. CDR3 size: 17 residues. CDR3 sequence (DNA): TGTGCCAGCAGCTTAGGAAAGGGACAGACCTATAATTCACCCCTCCACTTT. It yields the protein CASSLGKGQTYNSPLHF.

This clonotype has at least ten counts. The rearrangement joins TRBV6-5 to TRBJ1-3; TRBD1 agrees at 7 bases. Germline CDR1 is MNHEY and CDR2 is SVGAGI. The V gene end was trimmed by 0 bases and the J gene end by 2 bases; junction bases not matched to a gene: 1. This CDR3 has 15 residues. The DNA for the CDR3 is TGTGCCAGCAGTTACTCGCAGGGGGCTGGAAACACCATATATTTT. As protein: CASSYSQGAGNTIYF.

Regarding this clonotype: Possible read error: a much larger clone is one base away. The chain recombines TRBV29-1 with TRBJ2-7; maybe TRBD1 (6 bases). CDR1 is SQVTM, CDR2 ANQGSEA, per germline. The CDR3 runs 13 residues. V dropped 6 bases and J dropped 6 bases, with 18 bases sitting between them. The CDR3 DNA is TGCAGCGTCCGGCCGGGACACCTCTGCGAGCAGTACTTC. This gives the protein CSVRPGHLCEQYF.

This clonotype has at least ten counts. At one end, the junction sequence differs from germline, possibly due to a read error. This chain links TRBV7-7 with TRBJ2-5; a weak D match, TRBD1 (6 bases). The germline CDR1 and CDR2 sequences are SSHAT and FNYEAQ (reference sequence). The length of the CDR3 is 14 residues. In DNA, the CDR3 is TGTGCTAGCAGCGGTAAACAGGGTTGGCAGACCCAGTACTTC. Protein sequence: CASSGKQGWQTQYF.

This clonotype has ten or more counts. The genes are TRBV12-3 or TRBV12-4 and TRBJ1-1; D not resolved. Deletions cut 2 bases from V and 5 bases from J, with 12 bases between. CDR3 length equals 14 residues. The CDR3, as DNA: TGTGCCAGCAGTTTACGCCGAAGGGTGACTGAAGCTTTCTTT. As protein: CASSLRRRVTEAFF.

The gene calls are TRBV7-9 and TRBJ2-1; D is unresolved. CDR1 is SEHNR, CDR2 FQNEAQ, per germline (reference sequence). Trimming stripped 5 bases from V and 2 bases from J, with 16 bases between. The CDR3 totals 16 residues. CDR3 in DNA: TGTGCCAGCAGCCCCCGGCCCCACCCGACCTACAATGAGCAGTTCTTC. Protein: CASSPRPHPTYNEQFF.

This clonotype was seen ten or more times. The chain is built from TRBV29-1 and TRBJ2-3; 10 bases line up with TRBD1. The CDR3 runs to 16 residues. Per germline, CDR1 SQVTM and CDR2 ANQGSEA. J lost 2 bases, V lost 6 bases, and 11 bases had no gene match. CDR3 DNA sequence: TGCAGCGTCTCACGTCCGGGACAGGGGTCCACAGATACGCAGTATTTT. Translating it yields CSVSRPGQGSTDTQYF.

The table lists this clonotype with many counts. The V call is TRBV9, the J call TRBJ2-5; D possibly corresponds to TRBD1 (7 bases). Per germline, CDR1 SGDLS and CDR2 YYNGEE. CDR3 size: 14 residues. Trimming removed 3 bases from V and 8 bases from J, with 17 bases in between. CDR3 coding DNA: TGTGCCAGCAGCGGACTGACAGGGCGGGAAACCCAGTACTTC. The encoded protein is CASSGLTGRETQYF.

This clonotype was detected many times. V usage is TRBV6-2 or TRBV6-3 and J usage is TRBJ2-7, with D unclear. The germline gives CDR1 MNHEY, CDR2 SVGEGT. V lost 0 bases and J 4 bases, leaving 10 bases between the germline ends. CDR3 length equals 14 residues. The DNA of the CDR3 is TGTGCCAGCAGTTACTCGACGCTACTATACGAGCAGTACTTC. Translated, it gives CASSYSTLLYEQYF.